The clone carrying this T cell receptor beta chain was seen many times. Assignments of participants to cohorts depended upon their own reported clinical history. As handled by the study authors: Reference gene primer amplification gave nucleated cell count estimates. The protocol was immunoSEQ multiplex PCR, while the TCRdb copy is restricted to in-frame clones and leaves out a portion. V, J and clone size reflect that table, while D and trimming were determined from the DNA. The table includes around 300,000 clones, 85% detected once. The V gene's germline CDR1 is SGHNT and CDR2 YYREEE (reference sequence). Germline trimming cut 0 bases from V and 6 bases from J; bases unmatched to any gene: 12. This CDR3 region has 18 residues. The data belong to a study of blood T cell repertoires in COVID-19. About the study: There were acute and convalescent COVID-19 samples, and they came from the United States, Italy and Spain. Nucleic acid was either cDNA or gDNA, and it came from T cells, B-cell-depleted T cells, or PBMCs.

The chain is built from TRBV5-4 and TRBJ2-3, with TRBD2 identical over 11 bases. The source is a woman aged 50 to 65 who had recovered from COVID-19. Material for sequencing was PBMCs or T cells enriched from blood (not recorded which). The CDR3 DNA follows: TGTGCCAGCAGCTTGGCCTCAGGTAGCGGGAGGGCCCCCGATACGCAGTATTTT. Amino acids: CASSLASGSGRAPDTQYF.